The rows below give T cell receptor beta chains drawn from one sample of a study of human thymus T cells. The table came from immunoSEQ multiplex PCR; TCRdb's copy has only in-frame clones and leaves some out. This table has some 40,000 clones, approximately 95% appearing once. The source material was blood. The receptors come from a boy less than two years old with a congenital heart defect but otherwise immunologically healthy. CDR3s include the opening cysteine and the closing phenylalanine or tryptophan. The listing skips clone size in some rows; elsewhere it reads once, few, many or a size class.

V gene: TRBV9
clone size: -
CDR3 protein: CASSSGGATDTQYF

V gene: TRBV5-6
clone size: -
CDR3 protein: CASSLGYEQYF

V gene: TRBV6-6
clone size: -
CDR3 protein: CASSPGTGGSYTF

V gene: TRBV5-4
clone size: -
CDR3 protein: CASSFTSGGEDTQYF

V gene: TRBV4-3
clone size: once
CDR3 protein: CASSAEGWGQYGYTF

V gene: TRBV11-1
clone size: -
CDR3 protein: CASSSRDRGYGYTF

V gene: TRBV4-3
clone size: -
CDR3 protein: CASSQGRQLYEQYF

V gene: TRBV4-1
clone size: -
CDR3 protein: CASSRAGAGDTQYF

V gene: TRBV10-1
clone size: -
CDR3 protein: CASSESQGNSPLHF

V gene: TRBV5-1
clone size: -
CDR3 protein: CASSLIAGSYEQYF

V gene: TRBV30
clone size: -
CDR3 protein: CAWSSGGATGELFF

V gene: TRBV7-9
clone size: -
CDR3 protein: CASSLGGTGDEQYF

V gene: TRBV7-9
clone size: -
CDR3 protein: CASSAGTGANYGYTF

V gene: TRBV28
clone size: -
CDR3 protein: CASSLISSGNTIYF

V gene: TRBV28
clone size: -
CDR3 protein: CASSRYAAGTYEQYF

V gene: TRBV5-6
clone size: once
CDR3 protein: CASSWGTGELFF

V gene: TRBV6-5
clone size: -
CDR3 protein: CASSYSTSSYNEQFF

V gene: TRBV5-1
clone size: -
CDR3 protein: CASSLGEIYGYTF

V gene: TRBV10-1
clone size: -
CDR3 protein: CASGGANGELFF

V gene: TRBV7-3
clone size: -
CDR3 protein: CASSLLGGYGTEAFF

V gene: TRBV4-2
clone size: -
CDR3 protein: CASSQLPPGQQETQYF

V gene: TRBV28
clone size: -
CDR3 protein: CASSFPEAFF

V gene: TRBV4-2
clone size: once
CDR3 protein: CASSHPAAGGQETQYF

V gene: TRBV19
clone size: -
CDR3 protein: CASSIFEGKDGYTF

V gene: TRBV5-1
clone size: -
CDR3 protein: CASSTNRDSPLHF

V gene: TRBV4-1
clone size: -
CDR3 protein: CASSQEEGYEQYF

V gene: TRBV18
clone size: -
CDR3 protein: CASSPLGLGYTF

V gene: TRBV2
clone size: -
CDR3 protein: CASSLYRGGADTQYF

V gene: TRBV13
clone size: -
CDR3 protein: CASSRDSYGYTF

V gene: TRBV5-4
clone size: once
CDR3 protein: CASSLMETEAFF

V gene: TRBV9
clone size: -
CDR3 protein: CASSGGRGTGELFF